Listed here is a single T cell receptor (beta chain). What it binds is not known. This sample is drawn from a study of cytomegalovirus exposure and HLA in healthy donors. Study results and limitations: Later, TCR association rates were found to vary by HLA locus, highest for DRB1 and lowest for HLA-C.

PCR used 60 Vbeta primers and 13 Jbeta primers. Per the authors' pipeline: Counted up in a later analysis, unique TCR beta chains came to about 83 million, with around 10 million shared. Generated by immunoSEQ multiplex PCR, the TCRdb table keeps only in-frame clones and is missing some. V and J calls and clone size are those listed in that table; D and trimming were worked out from the DNA. The specimen's table records roughly 77,000 clones. The receptor was isolated from a female donor in good health and CMV-seropositive. Sequenced: PBMCs.

The CDR3 sequence: CASHASEMNTEAFF. CDR3 coding DNA: TGTGCCAGCCACGCGAGCGAAATGAACACTGAAGCTTTCTTT. The chain couples TRBV6-5 to TRBJ1-1; D is unresolved. Trimming took 8 bases from V and 0 from J, leaving 13 bases between them. The germline V gene has CDR1 MNHEY and CDR2 SVGAGI. The CDR3 extends over 14 amino acids.